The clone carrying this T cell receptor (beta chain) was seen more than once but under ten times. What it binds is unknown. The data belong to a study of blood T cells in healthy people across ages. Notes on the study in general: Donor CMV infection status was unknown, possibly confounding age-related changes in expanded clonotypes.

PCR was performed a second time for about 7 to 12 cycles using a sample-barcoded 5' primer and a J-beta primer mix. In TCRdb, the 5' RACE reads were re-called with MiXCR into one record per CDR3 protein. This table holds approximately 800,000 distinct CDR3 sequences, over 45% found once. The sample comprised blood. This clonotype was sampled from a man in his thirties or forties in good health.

The CDR3 spells CSADGGLYEQYF. The CDR3 DNA is TGCAGTGCCGACGGGGGACTATACGAGCAGTACTTC. This chain uses TRBV20-1 with TRBJ2-7; 7 nucleotides match TRBD2. The germline gives CDR1 DFQATT, CDR2 SNEGSKA (reference sequence). With V trimmed by 6 bases and J by 4 bases, 6 bases remained unmatched. CDR3 size: 12 residues.